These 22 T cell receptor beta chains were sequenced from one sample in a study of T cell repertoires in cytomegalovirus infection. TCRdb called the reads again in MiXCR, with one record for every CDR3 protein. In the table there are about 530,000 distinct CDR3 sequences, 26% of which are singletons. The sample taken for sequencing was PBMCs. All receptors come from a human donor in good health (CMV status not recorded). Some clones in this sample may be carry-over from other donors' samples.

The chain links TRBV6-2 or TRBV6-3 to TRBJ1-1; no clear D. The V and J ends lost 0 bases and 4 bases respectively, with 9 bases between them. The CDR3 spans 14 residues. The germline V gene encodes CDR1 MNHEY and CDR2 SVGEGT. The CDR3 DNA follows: TGTGCCAGCAGTTACTCGGGCGGTGGCACTGAAGCTTTCTTT. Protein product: CASSYSGGGTEAFF.

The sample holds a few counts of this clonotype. CDR3 region: CASSLAQPTSKNEQFF. The CDR3 DNA is TGTGCCAGCAGCTTAGCTCAGCCCACTTCTAAGAATGAGCAGTTCTTC. This chain uses TRBV7-8 with TRBJ2-1; D is unclear. The germline V gene encodes CDR1 SGHVS and CDR2 FQNEAQ. The CDR3 totals 16 residues. The V end was cut by 0 bases, the J end by 7 bases, with 16 bases between.

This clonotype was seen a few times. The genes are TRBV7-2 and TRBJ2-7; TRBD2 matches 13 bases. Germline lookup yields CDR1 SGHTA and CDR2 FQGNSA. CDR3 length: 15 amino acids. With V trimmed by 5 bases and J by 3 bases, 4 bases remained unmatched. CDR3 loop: CASSPWTSGSYEQYF. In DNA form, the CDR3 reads TGTGCCAGCAGCCCCTGGACTAGCGGGAGCTACGAGCAGTACTTC.

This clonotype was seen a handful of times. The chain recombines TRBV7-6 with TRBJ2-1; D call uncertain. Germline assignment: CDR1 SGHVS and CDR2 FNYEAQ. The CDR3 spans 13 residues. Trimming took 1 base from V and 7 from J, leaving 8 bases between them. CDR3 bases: TGTGCCAGCAGCTTAGACGGGTTGAATGAGCAGTTCTTC. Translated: CASSLDGLNEQFF.

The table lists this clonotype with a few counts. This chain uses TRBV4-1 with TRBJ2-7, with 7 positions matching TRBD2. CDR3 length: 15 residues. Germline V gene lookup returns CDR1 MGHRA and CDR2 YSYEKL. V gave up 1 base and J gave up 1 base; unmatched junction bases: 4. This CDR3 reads CASSQAASGSYEQYF. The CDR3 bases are TGCGCCAGCAGCCAAGCGGCTAGCGGATCCTACGAGCAGTACTTC.

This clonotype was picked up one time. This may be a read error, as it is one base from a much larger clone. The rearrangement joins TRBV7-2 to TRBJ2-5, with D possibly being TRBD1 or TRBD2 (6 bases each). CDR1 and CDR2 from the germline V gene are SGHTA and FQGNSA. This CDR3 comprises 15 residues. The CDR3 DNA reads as TGTGCCAGCAGCTTAGCTATGGGGGGCATCGAGACCCAGCACTTC. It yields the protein CASSLAMGGIETQHF.

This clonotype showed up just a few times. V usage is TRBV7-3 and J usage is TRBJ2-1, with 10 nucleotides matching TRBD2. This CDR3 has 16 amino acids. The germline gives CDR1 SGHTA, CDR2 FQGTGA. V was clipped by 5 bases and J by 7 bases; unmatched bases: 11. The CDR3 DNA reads TGTGCCAGCAGCCCAACCGGGTCTAGCGGGAGTAATGAGCAGTTCTTC. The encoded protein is CASSPTGSSGSNEQFF. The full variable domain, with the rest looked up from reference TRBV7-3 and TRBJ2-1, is GAGVSQTPSNKVTEKGKYVELRCDPISGHTALYWYRQSLGQGPEFLIYFQGTGAADDSGLPNDRFFAVRPEGSVSTLKIQRTERGDSAVYLCASSPTGSSGSNEQFFGPGTRLTVL.

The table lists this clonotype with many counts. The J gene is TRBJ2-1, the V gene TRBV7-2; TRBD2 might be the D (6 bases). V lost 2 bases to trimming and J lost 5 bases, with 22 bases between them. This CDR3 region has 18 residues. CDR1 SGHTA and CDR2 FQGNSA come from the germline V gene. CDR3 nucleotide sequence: TGTGCCAGCAGCTTAAAACTAGCCCAATACCGGCTTAACAATGAGCAGTTCTTC. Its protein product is CASSLKLAQYRLNNEQFF.

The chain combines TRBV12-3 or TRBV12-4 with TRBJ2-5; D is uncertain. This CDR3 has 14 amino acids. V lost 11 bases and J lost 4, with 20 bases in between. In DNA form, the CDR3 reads TGTGCCTCCCGAGACTCGGGTCGTGGAGAGACCCAGTACTTC. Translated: CASRDSGRGETQYF.

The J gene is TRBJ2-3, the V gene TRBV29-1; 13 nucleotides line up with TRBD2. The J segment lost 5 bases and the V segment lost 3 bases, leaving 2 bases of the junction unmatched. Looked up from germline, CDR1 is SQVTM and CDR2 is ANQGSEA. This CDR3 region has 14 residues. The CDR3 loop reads CSVETSGRKDTQYF. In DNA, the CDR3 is TGCAGCGTTGAGACTAGCGGGAGGAAAGATACGCAGTATTTT.

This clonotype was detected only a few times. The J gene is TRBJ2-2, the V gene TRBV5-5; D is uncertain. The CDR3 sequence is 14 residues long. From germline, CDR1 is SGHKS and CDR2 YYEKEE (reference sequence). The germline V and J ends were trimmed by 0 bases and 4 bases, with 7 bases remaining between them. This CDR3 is CASSLDGPTGELFF. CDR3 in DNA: TGTGCCAGCAGCTTGGACGGGCCCACCGGGGAGCTGTTTTTT.

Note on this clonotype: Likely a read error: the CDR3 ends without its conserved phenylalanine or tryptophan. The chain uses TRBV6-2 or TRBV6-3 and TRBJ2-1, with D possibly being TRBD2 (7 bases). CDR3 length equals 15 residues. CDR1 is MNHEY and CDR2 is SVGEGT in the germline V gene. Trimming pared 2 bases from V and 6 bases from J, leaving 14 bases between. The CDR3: CASSYRSGGLNEQFL. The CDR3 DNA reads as TGTGCCAGCAGTTACCGTTCCGGGGGGCTCAATGAGCAGTTCCTC.

This chain's CDR3 is CASISGTSGRGGSETQYF. The CDR3 DNA is TGTGCCAGCATCTCCGGGACTAGCGGGAGGGGTGGGTCGGAGACCCAGTACTTC. This sequence joins TRBV28 and TRBJ2-5; TRBD2 aligns across 16 bases. J lost 5 bases, V lost 7 bases, and 13 bases had no gene match. The germline V gene encodes CDR1 MDHEN and CDR2 SYDVKM. This CDR3 spans 18 amino acids.

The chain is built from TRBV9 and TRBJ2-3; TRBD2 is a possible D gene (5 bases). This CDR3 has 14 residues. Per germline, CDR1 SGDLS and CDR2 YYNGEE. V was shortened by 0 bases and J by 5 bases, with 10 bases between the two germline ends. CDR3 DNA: TGTGCCAGCAGCGTAGGCGAGCGGCTAGATACGCAGTATTTT. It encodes CASSVGERLDTQYF.

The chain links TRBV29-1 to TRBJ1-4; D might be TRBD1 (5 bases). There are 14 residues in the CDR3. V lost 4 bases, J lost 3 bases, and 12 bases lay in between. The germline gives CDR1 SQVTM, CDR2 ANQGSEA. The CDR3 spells CSVAYGTPNEKLFF. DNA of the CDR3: TGCAGCGTTGCCTACGGGACGCCTAATGAAAAACTGTTTTTT.

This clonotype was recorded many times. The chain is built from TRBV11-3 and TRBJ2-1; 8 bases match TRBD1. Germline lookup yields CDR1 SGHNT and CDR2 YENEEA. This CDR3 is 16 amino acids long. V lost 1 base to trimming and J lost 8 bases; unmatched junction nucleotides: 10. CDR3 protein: CASSLGVTGGSDEQFF. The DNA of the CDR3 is TGTGCCAGCAGCTTAGGTGTAACAGGGGGGTCCGATGAGCAGTTCTTC.

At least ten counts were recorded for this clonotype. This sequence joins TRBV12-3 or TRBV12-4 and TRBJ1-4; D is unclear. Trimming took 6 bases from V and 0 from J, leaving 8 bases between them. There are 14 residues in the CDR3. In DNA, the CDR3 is TGTGCCAGCAGCCGACAAGCAACTAATGAAAAACTGTTTTTT. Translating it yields CASSRQATNEKLFF.

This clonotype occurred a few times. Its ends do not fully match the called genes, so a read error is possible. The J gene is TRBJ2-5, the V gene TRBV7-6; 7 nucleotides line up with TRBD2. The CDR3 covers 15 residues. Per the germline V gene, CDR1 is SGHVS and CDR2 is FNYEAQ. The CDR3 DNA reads TGTGCTAGCAGCCCCCGTTCTTCGGGAGGAGGGACCCAGTACTTC. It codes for CASSPRSSGGGTQYF.

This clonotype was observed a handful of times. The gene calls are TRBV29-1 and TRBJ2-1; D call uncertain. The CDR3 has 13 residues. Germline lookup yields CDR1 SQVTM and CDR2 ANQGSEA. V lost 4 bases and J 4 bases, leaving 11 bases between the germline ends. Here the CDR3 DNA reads TGCAGCGTTGGGAAACACGGGTACAATGAGCAGTTCTTC. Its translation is CSVGKHGYNEQFF.

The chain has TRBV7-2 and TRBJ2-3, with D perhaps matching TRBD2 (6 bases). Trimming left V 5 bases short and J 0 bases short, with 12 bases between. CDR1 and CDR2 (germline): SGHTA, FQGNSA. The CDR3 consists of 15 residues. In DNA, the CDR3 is TGTGCCAGCAGCGTCGGACTATCGAGCACAGATACGCAGTATTTT. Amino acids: CASSVGLSSTDTQYF. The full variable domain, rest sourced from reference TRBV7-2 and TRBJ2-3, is GAGVSQSPSNKVTEKGKDVELRCDPISGHTALYWYRQSLGQGLEFLIYFQGNSAPDKSGLPSDRFSAERTGGSVSTLTIQRTQQEDSAVYLCASSVGLSSTDTQYFGPGTRLTVL.

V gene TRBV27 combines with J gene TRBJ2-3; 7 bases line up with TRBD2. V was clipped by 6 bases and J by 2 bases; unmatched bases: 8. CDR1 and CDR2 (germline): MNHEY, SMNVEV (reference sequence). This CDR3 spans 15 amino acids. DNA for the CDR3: TGTGCCAGCAGGGCCAGCCTAGCGGCCACAGATACGCAGTATTTT. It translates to CASRASLAATDTQYF.

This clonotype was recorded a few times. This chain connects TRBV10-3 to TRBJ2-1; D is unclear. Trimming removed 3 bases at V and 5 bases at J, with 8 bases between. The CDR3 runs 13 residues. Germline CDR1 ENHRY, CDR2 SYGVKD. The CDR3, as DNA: TGTGCCATCAGTGACTCGGATGACAATGAGCAGTTCTTC. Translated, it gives CAISDSDDNEQFF.